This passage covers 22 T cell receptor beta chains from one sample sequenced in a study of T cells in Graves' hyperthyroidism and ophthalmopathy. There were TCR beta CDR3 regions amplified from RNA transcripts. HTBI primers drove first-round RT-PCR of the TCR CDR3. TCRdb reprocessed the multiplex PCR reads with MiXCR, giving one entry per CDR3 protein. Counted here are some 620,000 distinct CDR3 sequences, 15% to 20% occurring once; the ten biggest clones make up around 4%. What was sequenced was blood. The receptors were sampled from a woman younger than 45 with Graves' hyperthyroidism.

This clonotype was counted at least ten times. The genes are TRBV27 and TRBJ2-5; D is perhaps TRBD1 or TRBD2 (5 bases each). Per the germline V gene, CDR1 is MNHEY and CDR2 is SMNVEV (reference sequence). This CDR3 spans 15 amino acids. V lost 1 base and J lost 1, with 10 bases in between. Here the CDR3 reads CASSLWDGGQETQYF. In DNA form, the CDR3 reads TGTGCCAGCAGTTTATGGGACGGAGGCCAAGAGACCCAGTACTTC.

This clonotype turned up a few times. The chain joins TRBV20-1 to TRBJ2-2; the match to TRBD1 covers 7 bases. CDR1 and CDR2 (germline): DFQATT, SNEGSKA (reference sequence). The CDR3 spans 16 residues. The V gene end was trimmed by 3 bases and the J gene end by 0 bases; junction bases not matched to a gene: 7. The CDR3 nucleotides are TGCAGTGCTAGCTTGTCCGGGACAGCGAACACCGGGGAGCTGTTTTTT. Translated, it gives CSASLSGTANTGELFF.

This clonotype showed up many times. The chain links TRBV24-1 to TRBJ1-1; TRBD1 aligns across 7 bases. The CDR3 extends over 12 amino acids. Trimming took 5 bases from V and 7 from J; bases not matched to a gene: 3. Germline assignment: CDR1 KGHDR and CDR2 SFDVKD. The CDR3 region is CATSGGGLEAFF. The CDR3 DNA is TGTGCCACCAGTGGAGGGGGCCTTGAAGCTTTCTTT.

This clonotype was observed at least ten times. Written as DNA, the CDR3 is TGTGCCAGCAGCTTATCTGGTACTCAGGAGACCCAGTACTTC. It translates to CASSLSGTQETQYF. This sequence joins TRBV11-2 and TRBJ2-5; D not certain. The germline V gene has CDR1 SGHAT and CDR2 FQNNGV. The CDR3 length is 14 residues. Trimming took 2 bases from V and 5 from J, leaving 12 bases between them. Supplemented by reference TRBV11-2 and TRBJ2-5, the full variable domain reads EAGVAQSPRYKIIEKRQSVAFWCNPISGHATLYWYQQILGQGPKLLIQFQNNGVVDDSQLPKDRFSAERLKGVDSTLKIQPAKLEDSAVYLCASSLSGTQETQYFGPGTRLLVL.

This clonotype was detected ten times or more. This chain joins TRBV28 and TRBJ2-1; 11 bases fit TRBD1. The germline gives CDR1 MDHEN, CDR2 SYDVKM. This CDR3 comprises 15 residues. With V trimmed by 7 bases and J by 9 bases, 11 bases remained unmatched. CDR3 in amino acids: CASTYRDRGISEQFF. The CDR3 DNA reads TGTGCCAGCACTTACCGGGACAGGGGGATCAGTGAGCAGTTCTTC.

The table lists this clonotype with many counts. The CDR3 nucleotides are TGTGCCAGCAGTACGGACAGGGTTGGAACAGATACGCAGTATTTT. Residues: CASSTDRVGTDTQYF. The chain has TRBV6-2 or TRBV6-3 and TRBJ2-3; 8 bases map to TRBD1. V lost 5 bases to trimming and J lost 3 bases; unmatched junction nucleotides: 7. The CDR3 totals 15 residues. The germline CDR1 and CDR2 sequences are MNHEY and SVGEGT.

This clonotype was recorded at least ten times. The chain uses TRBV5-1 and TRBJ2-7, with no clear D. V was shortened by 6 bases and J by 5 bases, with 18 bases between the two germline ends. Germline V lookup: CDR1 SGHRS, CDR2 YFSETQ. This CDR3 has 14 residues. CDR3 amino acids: CASTPDGGADEQYF. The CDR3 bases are TGCGCCAGCACCCCGGACGGCGGAGCCGACGAGCAGTACTTC. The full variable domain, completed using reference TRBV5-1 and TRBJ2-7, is KAGVTQTPRYLIKTRGQQVTLSCSPISGHRSVSWYQQTPGQGLQFLFEYFSETQRNKGNFPGRFSGRQFSNSRSEMNVSTLELGDSALYLCASTPDGGADEQYFGPGTRLTVT.

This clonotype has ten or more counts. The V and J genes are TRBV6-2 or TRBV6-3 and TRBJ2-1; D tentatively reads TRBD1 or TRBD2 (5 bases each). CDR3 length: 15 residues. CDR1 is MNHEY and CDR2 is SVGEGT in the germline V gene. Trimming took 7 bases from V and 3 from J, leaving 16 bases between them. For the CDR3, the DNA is TGTGCCAGCATTCTCCGGGACGCGGGCTACAATGAGCAGTTCTTC. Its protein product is CASILRDAGYNEQFF.

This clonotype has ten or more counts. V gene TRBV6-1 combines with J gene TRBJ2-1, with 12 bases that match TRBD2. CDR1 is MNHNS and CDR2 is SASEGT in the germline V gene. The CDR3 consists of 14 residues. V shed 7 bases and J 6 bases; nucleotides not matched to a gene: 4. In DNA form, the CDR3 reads TGTGCCAGCACCCCTAGCGGGGGGGGCAATGAGCAGTTCTTC. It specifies CASTPSGGGNEQFF.

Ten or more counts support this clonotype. The CDR3 is CASSPAPGQGYNEQFF. The CDR3 nucleotides read TGTGCCAGCAGCCCTGCCCCGGGACAGGGCTACAATGAGCAGTTCTTC. The gene calls are TRBV28 and TRBJ2-1, with TRBD1 matching 9 bases. The CDR3 spans 16 residues. Trimming at V came to 6 bases and at J to 3 bases, leaving 9 bases not matched to a gene. Germline V gene lookup returns CDR1 MDHEN and CDR2 SYDVKM. Filled out from reference TRBV28 and TRBJ2-1, the complete variable domain reads DVKVTQSSRYLVKRTGEKVFLECVQDMDHENMFWYRQDPGLGLRLIYFSYDVKMKEKGDIPEGYSVSREKKERFSLILESASTNQTSMYLCASSPAPGQGYNEQFFGPGTRLTVL.

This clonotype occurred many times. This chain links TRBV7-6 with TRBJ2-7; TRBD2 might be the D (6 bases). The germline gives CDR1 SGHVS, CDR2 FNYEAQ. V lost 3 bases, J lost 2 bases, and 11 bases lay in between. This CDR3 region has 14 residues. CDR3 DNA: TGTGCCAGCAGCTTGGGGGGTGGGACCTACGAGCAGTACTTC. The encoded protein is CASSLGGGTYEQYF. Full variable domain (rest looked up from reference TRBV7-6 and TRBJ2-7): GAGVSQSPRYKVTKRGQDVALRCDPISGHVSLYWYRQALGQGPEFLTYFNYEAQQDKSGLPNDRFSAERPEGSISTLTIQRTEQRDSAMYRCASSLGGGTYEQYFGPGTRLTVT.

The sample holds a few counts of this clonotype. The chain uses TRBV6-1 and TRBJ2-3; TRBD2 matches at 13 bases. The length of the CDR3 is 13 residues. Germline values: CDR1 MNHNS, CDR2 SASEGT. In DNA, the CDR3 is TGTGCTACTAGCGGGAGGGCCCGAGATACGCAGTATTTT. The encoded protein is CATSGRARDTQYF.

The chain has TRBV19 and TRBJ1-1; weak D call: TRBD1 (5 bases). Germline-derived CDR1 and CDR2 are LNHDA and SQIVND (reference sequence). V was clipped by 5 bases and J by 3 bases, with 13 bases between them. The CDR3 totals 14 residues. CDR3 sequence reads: CASSWGFGDTEAFF. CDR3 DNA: TGTGCCAGTAGTTGGGGCTTTGGAGACACTGAAGCTTTCTTT. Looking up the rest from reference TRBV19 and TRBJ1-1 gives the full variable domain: DGGITQSPKYLFRKEGQNVTLSCEQNLNHDAMYWYRQDPGQGLRLIYYSQIVNDFQKGDIAEGYSVSREKKESFPLTVTSAQKNPTAFYLCASSWGFGDTEAFFGQGTRLTVV.

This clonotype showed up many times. This CDR3 reads CASSLQNLETQYF. CDR3 coding DNA: TGTGCCAGCAGCTTGCAGAATTTGGAGACCCAGTACTTC. The rearrangement joins TRBV5-6 to TRBJ2-5; no clear D. The ends were cut back, 1 base at V and 5 bases at J, with 9 bases in the middle. CDR3 length equals 13 residues. CDR1 and CDR2 from the germline V gene are SGHDT and YYEEEE.

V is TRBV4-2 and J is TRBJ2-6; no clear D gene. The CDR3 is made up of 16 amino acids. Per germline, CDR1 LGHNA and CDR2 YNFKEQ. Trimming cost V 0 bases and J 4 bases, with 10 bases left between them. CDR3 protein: CASSQDLGIGANVLTF. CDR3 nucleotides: TGTGCCAGCAGCCAAGATTTAGGGATAGGGGCCAACGTCCTGACTTTC.

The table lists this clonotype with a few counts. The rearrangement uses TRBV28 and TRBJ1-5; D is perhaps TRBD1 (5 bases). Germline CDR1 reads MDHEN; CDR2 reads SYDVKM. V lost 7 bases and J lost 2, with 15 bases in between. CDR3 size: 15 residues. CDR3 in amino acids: CASTPGGLGNQPQHF. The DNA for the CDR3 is TGTGCCAGCACCCCTGGGGGGTTGGGCAATCAGCCCCAGCATTTT.

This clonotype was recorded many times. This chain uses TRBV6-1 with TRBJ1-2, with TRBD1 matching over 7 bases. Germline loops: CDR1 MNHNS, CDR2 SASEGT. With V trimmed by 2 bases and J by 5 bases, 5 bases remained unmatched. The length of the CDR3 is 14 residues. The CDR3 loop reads CASSEMAGGYGYTF. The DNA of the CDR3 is TGTGCCAGCAGTGAAATGGCAGGGGGTTATGGCTACACCTTC.

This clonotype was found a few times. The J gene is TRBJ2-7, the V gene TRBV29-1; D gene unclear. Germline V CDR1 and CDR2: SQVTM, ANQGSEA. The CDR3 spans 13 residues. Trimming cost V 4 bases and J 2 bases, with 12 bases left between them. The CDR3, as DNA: TGCAGCGTTGTTTCCCGGTCAGCCTACGAGCAGTACTTC. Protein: CSVVSRSAYEQYF.

The CDR3 nucleotides are TGTGCCATCAGTGAGTCGCAGGGTCGGACCGGGGAGCTGTTTTTT. This translates into CAISESQGRTGELFF. The chain uses TRBV10-3 and TRBJ2-2; D possibly corresponds to TRBD1 (5 bases). The germline gives CDR1 ENHRY, CDR2 SYGVKD. The CDR3 is made up of 15 amino acids. Trimming shortened V by 0 bases and J by 5 bases, and 10 bases separated the two germline ends.

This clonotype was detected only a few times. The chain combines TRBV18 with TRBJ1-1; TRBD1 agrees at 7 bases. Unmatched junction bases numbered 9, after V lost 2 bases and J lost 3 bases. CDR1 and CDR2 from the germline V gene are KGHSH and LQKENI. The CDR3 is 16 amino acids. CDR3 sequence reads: CASSPATTGVDTEAFF. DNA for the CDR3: TGTGCCAGCTCACCAGCCACAACAGGGGTGGACACTGAAGCTTTCTTT.

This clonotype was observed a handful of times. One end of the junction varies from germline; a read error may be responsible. For the CDR3, the DNA is TGTGCCAGCAGCCAAGAGGTTACTAGCGGGAGTTACAATAAGCAGTTCTTC. Encoded protein: CASSQEVTSGSYNKQFF. The chain uses TRBV3-1 and TRBJ2-1, with 11 bases lining up with TRBD2. Germline assignment: CDR1 LGHDT and CDR2 YNNKEL (reference sequence). This CDR3 region has 17 residues.

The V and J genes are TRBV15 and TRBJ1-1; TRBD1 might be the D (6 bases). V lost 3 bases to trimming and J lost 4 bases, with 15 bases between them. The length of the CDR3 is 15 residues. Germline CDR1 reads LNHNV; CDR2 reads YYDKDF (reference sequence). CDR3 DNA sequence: TGTGCCACCAGCAGCCCCGGGACACAGTTCACTGAAGCTTTCTTT. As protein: CATSSPGTQFTEAFF. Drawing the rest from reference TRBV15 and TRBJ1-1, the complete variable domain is DAMVIQNPRYQVTQFGKPVTLSCSQTLNHNVMYWYQQKSSQAPKLLFHYYDKDFNNEADTPDNFQSRRPNTSFCFLDIRSPGLGDTAMYLCATSSPGTQFTEAFFGQGTRLTVV.